A single sample is the source of the 9 T cell receptor beta chains below, sequenced in a study of cytomegalovirus exposure and HLA in healthy donors. The PCR was carried out with 60 Vbeta primers and 13 Jbeta primers. Clones were read by immunoSEQ multiplex PCR, and TCRdb kept only the in-frame ones, dropping some. There are 100,000 or so clones in the sample; around 75% occur only once, and 13% to 15% lies in the top ten. Sequences were obtained from PBMCs. The receptors derive from a male donor in good health and CMV-seropositive.

V gene TRBV25-1 combines with J gene TRBJ1-2; 7 bases line up with TRBD1. V lost 1 base to trimming and J lost 4 bases; unmatched junction nucleotides: 12. There are 17 residues in the CDR3. Per germline, CDR1 MGHDK and CDR2 SYGVNS. CDR3 region: CASSESRWRGGGYGYTF. The CDR3 nucleotides read TGTGCCAGCAGTGAATCTCGATGGAGAGGGGGCGGCTATGGCTACACCTTC.

V is TRBV30 and J is TRBJ2-3; possibly TRBD1 for D (6 bases). The CDR3 consists of 14 residues. Looked up from germline, CDR1 is GTSNPN and CDR2 is SVGIG (reference sequence). V shed 3 bases and J shed 0 bases, with 10 bases lying between them. The CDR3 region is CAWRKGGSTDTQYF. The CDR3 nucleotides read TGTGCCTGGAGGAAAGGGGGTAGCACAGATACGCAGTATTTT.

V usage is TRBV5-4 and J usage is TRBJ2-7; 9 bases agree with TRBD1. J lost 0 bases, V lost 4 bases, and 5 bases had no gene match. CDR3 length: 15 amino acids. CDR1 and CDR2 from the germline V gene are SGHNT and YYREEE (reference sequence). CDR3 DNA sequence: TGTGCCAGCAGCCCGGGGACAGGGACCTCCTACGAGCAGTACTTC. Translation: CASSPGTGTSYEQYF.

This sequence joins TRBV19 and TRBJ2-3; 9 nucleotides align to TRBD1. Per the germline V gene, CDR1 is LNHDA and CDR2 is SQIVND (reference sequence). After removal of 3 bases from V and 1 base from J, the junction contained 5 bases not matched to a gene. The CDR3 contains 16 residues. The CDR3 spells CASSMVWTGGTDTQYF. For the CDR3, the DNA is TGTGCCAGTAGTATGGTTTGGACAGGGGGCACAGATACGCAGTATTTT.

The CDR3 protein is CASSGIDGTLNEAFF. Here the CDR3 DNA reads TGTGCCAGCAGCGGAATAGACGGGACTTTAAATGAAGCTTTCTTT. V and J are TRBV14 and TRBJ1-1, with D perhaps matching TRBD1 (5 bases). From germline, CDR1 is SGHDN and CDR2 FVKESK. The V and J ends lost 5 bases and 7 bases respectively, with 20 bases between them. CDR3 size: 15 residues.

V and J are TRBV18 and TRBJ2-7, with 10 bases aligning to TRBD2. This CDR3 has 17 residues. Germline V lookup: CDR1 KGHSH, CDR2 LQKENI. V lost 3 bases to trimming and J lost 0 bases; unmatched junction nucleotides: 8. The CDR3 nucleotides read TGTGCCAGCTCACCCGGGACTAGCGCGCCGGGCTCCTACGAGCAGTACTTC. As protein: CASSPGTSAPGSYEQYF.

This chain links TRBV7-2 with TRBJ1-1, with D maybe TRBD1 (6 bases). The germline gives CDR1 SGHTA, CDR2 FQGNSA. Trimming pared 2 bases from V and 4 bases from J, leaving 11 bases between. This CDR3 has 14 residues. The CDR3 DNA sequence: TGTGCCAGCAGCTTAACAGGGTGGGGCACTGAAGCTTTCTTT. This encodes CASSLTGWGTEAFF.

The rearrangement uses TRBV6-5 and TRBJ1-5; maybe TRBD1 (5 bases). The CDR3 spans 15 residues. Trimming stripped 2 bases from V and 7 bases from J, with 15 bases between. Germline-derived CDR1 and CDR2 are MNHEY and SVGAGI. DNA of the CDR3: TGTGCCAGCAGTTACCGTCCCAGGGTGGAGCAGCCCCAGCATTTT. Translating gives CASSYRPRVEQPQHF.

The CDR3 DNA reads as TGTGCCAGCCGGGTCTCAGGGGACATCCTAGTAGAGGGCTACACCTTC. This sequence encodes CASRVSGDILVEGYTF. This sequence joins TRBV28 and TRBJ1-2; possibly TRBD1 for D (6 bases). CDR1 and CDR2 from the germline V gene are MDHEN and SYDVKM. CDR3 length: 16 residues. Trimming removed 8 bases at V and 8 bases at J, with 27 bases between.